Listed below are T cell receptor beta chains from one sample, sequenced in a study of blood T cells in healthy people across ages. TCRdb itself ran the 5' RACE reads through MiXCR, one entry per CDR3 protein. The table includes 1.5 million to 2 million distinct CDR3 sequences, roughly 27% detected once. Sequenced input: blood. These receptors all stem from a woman aged 25 to 45 in good health. Each CDR3 is given with its conserved first and last residue. D genes are given only for firm matches. Clone size is not always given. Where it is, it says once, few, many or a class for expanded clones.

J: TRBJ2-2
V: TRBV2
size: .
D: TRBD1
CDR3: CASRRQGPNTGELFF
DNA: TGTGCCAGCAGACGACAGGGCCCGAACACCGGGGAGCTGTTTTTT

J: TRBJ2-2
V: TRBV20-1
size: .
D: .
CDR3: CSARDPPTGELFF
DNA: TGCAGTGCTAGAGATCCTCCCACCGGGGAGCTGTTTTTT

J: TRBJ1-1
V: TRBV27
size: few
D: TRBD1
CDR3: CASSRIPTGGEAFF
DNA: TGTGCCAGCAGCAGAATACCGACAGGGGGTGAAGCTTTCTTT

J: TRBJ1-1
V: TRBV3-1
size: .
D: TRBD1
CDR3: CASSQGGGRAFF
DNA: TGTGCCAGCAGCCAAGGAGGGGGCAGAGCTTTCTTT

J: TRBJ2-1
V: TRBV20-1
size: .
D: .
CDR3: CSARDVLFNEQFF
DNA: TGCAGTGCTAGAGATGTACTTTTTAATGAGCAGTTCTTC

J: TRBJ2-1
V: TRBV20-1
size: .
D: TRBD2
CDR3: CSAKGLASNEQFF
DNA: TGCAGTGCTAAAGGACTAGCATCGAATGAGCAGTTCTTC

J: TRBJ2-5
V: TRBV20-1
size: few
D: .
CDR3: CSARDRGLAAIETQYF
DNA: TGCAGTGCCCGGGACAGGGGACTAGCGGCGATTGAGACCCAGTACTTC

J: TRBJ2-7
V: TRBV4-1
size: many
D: TRBD2
CDR3: CASSQYSGGGPYEQYF
DNA: TGCGCCAGCAGCCAATATAGCGGGGGGGGACCCTACGAGCAGTACTTC

J: TRBJ2-3
V: TRBV20-1
size: .
D: TRBD2
CDR3: CSASPRRGVGHGTQYF
DNA: TGCAGTGCTAGCCCAAGGCGGGGGGTGGGACACGGTACGCAGTATTTT

J: TRBJ1-4
V: TRBV7-2
size: .
D: TRBD1
CDR3: CASSPDRGAGEKLFF
DNA: TGTGCCAGCAGTCCGGACAGGGGGGCGGGTGAAAAACTGTTTTTT

J: TRBJ2-7
V: TRBV10-2
size: .
D: .
CDR3: CASRLGPDYEQYF
DNA: TGCGCCAGTCGCTTGGGTCCGGACTACGAGCAGTACTTC

J: TRBJ1-4
V: TRBV27
size: .
D: .
CDR3: CASSRLDEKLFF
DNA: TGTGCCAGCAGTCGTCTGGATGAAAAACTGTTTTTT

J: TRBJ2-2
V: TRBV28
size: .
D: .
CDR3: CASSLLRGYNTGELFF
DNA: TGTGCCAGCAGTTTATTACGGGGCTACAACACCGGGGAGCTGTTTTTT

J: TRBJ2-3
V: TRBV29-1
size: few
D: .
CDR3: CSGRKGPTDTQYF
DNA: TGCAGCGGGAGAAAGGGGCCTACAGATACGCAGTATTTT

J: TRBJ2-6
V: TRBV20-1
size: many
D: TRBD1
CDR3: CSAARQGQMAGANVLTF
DNA: TGCAGTGCCGCGCGACAGGGCCAAATGGCTGGGGCCAACGTCCTGACTTTC

J: TRBJ1-3
V: TRBV7-2
size: few
D: .
CDR3: CASSLASGIRNTIYF
DNA: TGTGCCAGCAGCTTAGCGTCCGGGATCAGGAACACCATATATTTT

J: TRBJ2-7
V: TRBV12-3/TRBV12-4
size: .
D: .
CDR3: CASSVARAEDEQYF
DNA: TGTGCCAGCAGTGTAGCTCGAGCCGAGGACGAGCAGTACTTC

J: TRBJ2-1
V: TRBV20-1
size: .
D: .
CDR3: CSARFWGSHDNEQFF
DNA: TGCAGTGCTAGATTTTGGGGGTCTCACGACAATGAGCAGTTCTTC

J: TRBJ1-1
V: TRBV4-2
size: few
D: TRBD1
CDR3: CASSLHRGSMNTEAFF
DNA: TGTGCCAGCAGCCTCCACAGGGGGTCAATGAACACTGAAGCTTTCTTT

J: TRBJ2-7
V: TRBV5-1
size: .
D: .
CDR3: CASSHMDGDYEQYF
DNA: TGCGCCAGCAGTCATATGGACGGAGACTACGAGCAGTACTTC

J: TRBJ2-5
V: TRBV20-1
size: many
D: .
CDR3: CSASVNAGKETQYF
DNA: TGCAGTGCCTCGGTGAATGCGGGAAAAGAGACCCAGTACTTC

J: TRBJ1-2
V: TRBV28
size: few
D: .
CDR3: CASRAGLGYTF
DNA: TGTGCCAGCCGGGCCGGGCTGGGCTACACCTTC

J: TRBJ2-7
V: TRBV28
size: .
D: TRBD1
CDR3: CASSSEQLQDREPFYEQYF
DNA: TGTGCCAGCAGTTCCGAACAGCTCCAAGACAGGGAGCCTTTCTACGAGCAGTACTTC

J: TRBJ2-5
V: TRBV2
size: many
D: .
CDR3: CASSDAGPETQYF
DNA: TGTGCCAGCAGTGACGCAGGGCCAGAGACCCAGTACTTC

J: TRBJ1-1
V: TRBV11-1
size: once
D: .
CDR3: CASSPPRGRYTEAFF
DNA: TGTGCCAGCAGCCCCCCCAGGGGAAGGTACACTGAAGCTTTCTTT

J: TRBJ1-2
V: TRBV24-1
size: .
D: .
CDR3: CATSKGSYGYTF
DNA: TGTGCCACCAGTAAAGGGAGCTATGGCTACACCTTC

J: TRBJ2-3
V: TRBV14
size: few
D: .
CDR3: CASSQATSRPTPDTQYF
DNA: TGTGCCAGCAGCCAAGCGACGTCGAGGCCAACACCAGATACGCAGTATTTT

J: TRBJ1-6
V: TRBV7-2
size: .
D: .
CDR3: CASSLEPASNSPLHF
DNA: TGTGCCAGCAGCTTAGAACCAGCATCTAATTCACCCCTCCACTTT

J: TRBJ2-3
V: TRBV7-2
size: .
D: .
CDR3: CASSLALLASSTDTQYF
DNA: TGTGCCAGCAGCTTAGCGCTCCTAGCGTCTAGCACAGATACGCAGTATTTT

J: TRBJ2-6
V: TRBV9
size: .
D: TRBD1
CDR3: CASSAFSGGAGANVLTF
DNA: TGTGCCAGCAGCGCGTTCTCAGGGGGAGCTGGGGCCAACGTCCTGACTTTC

J: TRBJ2-1
V: TRBV11-1
size: few
D: TRBD2
CDR3: CASSLRSGGASYNEQFF
DNA: TGTGCCAGCAGCTTACGTAGCGGGGGGGCCTCCTACAATGAGCAGTTCTTC

J: TRBJ1-3
V: TRBV7-8
size: .
D: .
CDR3: CASSTRGAIYF
DNA: TGTGCCAGCAGCACCCGGGGGGCCATATATTTT

J: TRBJ2-7
V: TRBV5-1
size: many
D: TRBD1
CDR3: CASRTGQNFDEQYF
DNA: TGCGCCAGCCGGACAGGGCAAAATTTCGACGAGCAGTACTTC

J: TRBJ2-7
V: TRBV7-2
size: few
D: .
CDR3: CASSGGVAAYEQYF
DNA: TGTGCCAGCAGTGGGGGAGTAGCGGCCTACGAGCAGTACTTC

J: TRBJ2-1
V: TRBV6-2/TRBV6-3
size: .
D: TRBD2
CDR3: CASTPYALAGSDWGSEQFF
DNA: TGTGCCAGCACCCCCTACGCCCTAGCGGGGTCGGATTGGGGAAGTGAGCAGTTCTTC

J: TRBJ2-3
V: TRBV29-1
size: many
D: TRBD1
CDR3: CSVLRDRADTQYF
DNA: TGCAGCGTTCTCCGGGACAGGGCAGATACGCAGTATTTT

J: TRBJ2-2
V: TRBV4-3
size: .
D: .
CDR3: CASSQDEARGELFF
DNA: TGCGCCAGCAGCCAAGATGAGGCACGCGGGGAGCTGTTTTTT

J: TRBJ2-1
V: TRBV20-1
size: .
D: .
CDR3: CSASEGGSYNEQFF
DNA: TGCAGTGCTAGTGAGGGGGGATCCTACAATGAGCAGTTCTTC

J: TRBJ2-1
V: TRBV7-2
size: many
D: .
CDR3: CASSLGAAGEQFF
DNA: TGTGCCAGCAGCTTAGGGGCGGCGGGGGAGCAGTTCTTC

J: TRBJ2-7
V: TRBV7-2
size: few
D: .
CDR3: CASSLDGGASSYEQYF
DNA: TGTGCCAGCAGCTTAGATGGCGGAGCCTCATCCTACGAGCAGTACTTC

J: TRBJ2-1
V: TRBV29-1
size: .
D: TRBD2
CDR3: CSVAGTSGHSYNEQFF
DNA: TGCAGCGTTGCCGGGACTAGCGGACACTCCTACAATGAGCAGTTCTTC

J: TRBJ2-4
V: TRBV5-1
size: many
D: .
CDR3: CASSLEPGGKNIQYF
DNA: TGCGCCAGCAGCTTGGAGCCAGGGGGGAAAAACATTCAGTACTTC

J: TRBJ2-1
V: TRBV20-1
size: few
D: .
CDR3: CSARDTWSSQYNEQFF
DNA: TGCAGTGCTAGAGATACCTGGAGTTCACAATACAATGAGCAGTTCTTC

J: TRBJ1-5
V: TRBV5-1
size: many
D: .
CDR3: CASRLGVNQPQHF
DNA: TGCGCCAGCAGACTGGGGGTTAATCAGCCCCAGCATTTT

J: TRBJ1-1
V: TRBV7-2
size: few
D: .
CDR3: CASSLGDPGRFEAFF
DNA: TGTGCCAGCAGCTTAGGGGACCCGGGACGGTTTGAAGCTTTCTTT

J: TRBJ2-1
V: TRBV24-1
size: few
D: .
CDR3: CATSVSQYNEQFF
DNA: TGTGCCACCAGTGTAAGTCAGTACAATGAGCAGTTCTTC

J: TRBJ2-3
V: TRBV2
size: .
D: .
CDR3: CASRASTNTDTQYF
DNA: TGTGCCAGCAGAGCTAGCACCAACACAGATACGCAGTATTTT

J: TRBJ2-1
V: TRBV14
size: few
D: .
CDR3: CASSQAETRYNEQFF
DNA: TGTGCCAGCAGCCAGGCTGAGACTAGGTACAATGAGCAGTTCTTC

J: TRBJ2-2
V: TRBV27
size: .
D: .
CDR3: CASSRGHPNTGELFF
DNA: TGTGCCAGCAGTCGGGGACACCCGAACACCGGGGAGCTGTTTTTT

J: TRBJ1-2
V: TRBV24-1
size: .
D: TRBD1
CDR3: CATSDEKGTGGLLYGYTF
DNA: TGTGCCACCAGTGATGAGAAAGGGACAGGGGGCCTTCTCTATGGCTACACCTTC

J: TRBJ2-5
V: TRBV6-5
size: many
D: .
CDR3: CASSYSRTRAFQETQYF
DNA: TGTGCCAGCAGTTACTCCCGGACAAGGGCCTTCCAAGAGACCCAGTACTTC

J: TRBJ2-1
V: TRBV7-8
size: many
D: .
CDR3: CASSDLTSSYNEQFF
DNA: TGTGCCAGCAGCGATCTTACTAGCTCCTACAATGAGCAGTTCTTC

J: TRBJ2-1
V: TRBV7-2
size: .
D: TRBD1
CDR3: CASTLQGASSYNEQFF
DNA: TGTGCCAGCACCCTACAGGGGGCCAGTAGCTACAATGAGCAGTTCTTC

J: TRBJ1-1
V: TRBV29-1
size: .
D: .
CDR3: CSTKPDTEGTEAFF
DNA: TGCAGCACAAAACCCGACACCGAGGGGACTGAAGCTTTCTTT

J: TRBJ1-2
V: TRBV30
size: many
D: .
CDR3: CAWCPGPNYGYTF
DNA: TGTGCCTGGTGCCCGGGGCCTAACTATGGCTACACCTTC

J: TRBJ2-5
V: TRBV29-1
size: few
D: .
CDR3: CSVDLRGYQEAQYF
DNA: TGCAGCGTTGATTTACGAGGGTACCAAGAGGCCCAGTACTTC

J: TRBJ2-1
V: TRBV20-1
size: few
D: TRBD2
CDR3: CSASHPGLAGGNEQFF
DNA: TGCAGTGCTAGCCACCCCGGACTAGCGGGAGGGAATGAGCAGTTCTTC

J: TRBJ1-5
V: TRBV5-1
size: .
D: .
CDR3: CASSLSGGINQPQHF
DNA: TGCGCCAGCAGCTTAAGTGGGGGTATCAATCAGCCCCAGCATTTT

J: TRBJ1-5
V: TRBV9
size: few
D: TRBD1
CDR3: CASSARGQGGQPQHF
DNA: TGTGCCAGCAGCGCGAGAGGACAGGGAGGTCAGCCCCAGCATTTT

J: TRBJ2-7
V: TRBV29-1
size: few
D: .
CDR3: CSVGNRYSYEQYF
DNA: TGCAGCGTTGGGAACAGGTACTCCTACGAGCAGTACTTC